A selection of T cell receptor beta chains follows, all from one sample in a study of OX40 agonist ivuxolimab in advanced cancers. Assay used: immunoSEQ multiplex PCR; TCRdb lists only in-frame clones, some missing. The sample includes 53,000 or so clones, 65% to 85% of them seen just once. The sample consisted of CD4+ or CD8+ T cells sorted from blood, taken in a trial of the OX40 agonist ivuxolimab. These receptors all stem from an adult with an advanced solid tumor such as melanoma, head and neck, liver or kidney cancer. Each CDR3 is given with its conserved first and last residue. The D gene is left open where the match is weak. Some rows have no size entry. The others give once, few or many, or a class for an expanded clone.

V gene: TRBV6-5; clone size: -; J gene: TRBJ2-7; D gene: -; CDR3 protein: CASSKDGWVGYEQYF; CDR3 DNA: TGTGCCAGCAGTAAGGATGGCTGGGTAGGTTACGAGCAGTACTTC
V gene: TRBV5-6; clone size: -; J gene: TRBJ1-5; D gene: -; CDR3 protein: CASSLGGLSNQPQHF; CDR3 DNA: TGTGCCAGCAGCTTGGGTGGGCTTAGCAATCAGCCCCAGCATTTT
V gene: TRBV19; clone size: -; J gene: TRBJ2-1; D gene: TRBD1; CDR3 protein: CASRGQGHYNEQFF; CDR3 DNA: TGTGCCAGTAGGGGACAGGGCCACTACAATGAGCAGTTCTTC
V gene: TRBV28; clone size: -; J gene: TRBJ1-5; D gene: -; CDR3 protein: CASSSPVLANQPQHF; CDR3 DNA: TGTGCCAGCAGCTCCCCGGTCTTAGCAAATCAGCCCCAGCATTTT
V gene: TRBV6-4; clone size: -; J gene: TRBJ1-1; D gene: -; CDR3 protein: CASSVAGESSPGSNTEAFF; CDR3 DNA: TGTGCCAGCAGTGTTGCCGGGGAGTCCTCACCGGGGAGTAACACTGAAGCTTTCTTT
V gene: TRBV30; clone size: -; J gene: TRBJ2-5; D gene: TRBD1; CDR3 protein: CAWSSGTGYSETQYF; CDR3 DNA: TGTGCCTGGAGTTCAGGGACAGGGTATTCGGAGACCCAGTACTTC
V gene: TRBV15; clone size: -; J gene: TRBJ1-5; D gene: TRBD1; CDR3 protein: CATSGQGNSNQPQHF; CDR3 DNA: TGTGCCACCAGCGGACAGGGGAATAGCAATCAGCCCCAGCATTTT
V gene: TRBV7-3; clone size: -; J gene: TRBJ2-5; D gene: -; CDR3 protein: CASSRGRKETQYF; CDR3 DNA: TGTGCCAGCAGCCGGGGGCGGAAAGAGACCCAGTACTTC
V gene: TRBV19; clone size: -; J gene: TRBJ2-2; D gene: TRBD2; CDR3 protein: CASYSGRAGDTGELFF; CDR3 DNA: TGTGCCAGTTACAGCGGGAGGGCCGGTGACACCGGGGAGCTGTTTTTT
V gene: TRBV27; clone size: -; J gene: TRBJ2-5; D gene: -; CDR3 protein: CASRAQGSGTQYF; CDR3 DNA: TGTGCCAGCCGGGCCCAGGGGTCGGGGACCCAGTACTTC
V gene: TRBV19; clone size: -; J gene: TRBJ1-4; D gene: -; CDR3 protein: CASSINAEKLFF; CDR3 DNA: TGTGCCAGTAGTATAAACGCTGAAAAACTGTTTTTT
V gene: TRBV6-1; clone size: -; J gene: TRBJ1-1; D gene: -; CDR3 protein: CASSKGRVAFF; CDR3 DNA: TGTGCCAGCAGCAAAGGGAGAGTTGCTTTCTTT
V gene: TRBV7-9; clone size: -; J gene: TRBJ2-7; D gene: TRBD2; CDR3 protein: CASSWTSGHSYEQYF; CDR3 DNA: TGTGCCAGCAGCTGGACTAGCGGGCACTCCTACGAGCAGTACTTC
V gene: TRBV15; clone size: few; J gene: TRBJ2-7; D gene: -; CDR3 protein: CATSRDKGRDPHEQYF; CDR3 DNA: TGTGCCACCAGCAGAGATAAAGGCCGGGACCCCCACGAGCAGTACTTC
V gene: TRBV5-5; clone size: -; J gene: TRBJ1-2; D gene: -; CDR3 protein: CASSSSRQVLNYGYTF; CDR3 DNA: TGTGCCAGCAGCTCCTCTAGACAGGTGCTTAACTATGGCTACACCTTC
V gene: TRBV27; clone size: -; J gene: TRBJ2-7; D gene: -; CDR3 protein: CASSFGGESYEQYF; CDR3 DNA: TGTGCCAGCAGTTTTGGAGGAGAAAGCTACGAGCAGTACTTC
V gene: TRBV6-6; clone size: -; J gene: TRBJ2-7; D gene: TRBD1; CDR3 protein: CASSYSYRGFTYEQYF; CDR3 DNA: TGTGCCAGCAGTTACTCGTACAGGGGGTTTACCTACGAGCAGTACTTC
V gene: TRBV18; clone size: -; J gene: TRBJ1-1; D gene: -; CDR3 protein: CASSPTRGNTEAFF; CDR3 DNA: TGTGCCAGCTCACCAACCCGGGGGAACACTGAAGCTTTCTTT
V gene: TRBV5-4; clone size: -; J gene: TRBJ2-5; D gene: TRBD2; CDR3 protein: CASSRMGLAEETQYF; CDR3 DNA: TGTGCCAGCAGCCGGATGGGACTAGCTGAAGAGACCCAGTACTTC
V gene: TRBV6-1; clone size: -; J gene: TRBJ2-1; D gene: -; CDR3 protein: CASSEEAPSSYNEQFF; CDR3 DNA: TGTGCCAGCAGTGAAGAAGCGCCGAGCTCCTACAATGAGCAGTTCTTC
V gene: TRBV30; clone size: -; J gene: TRBJ2-1; D gene: -; CDR3 protein: CAWSGRTSYNEQFF; CDR3 DNA: TGTGCCTGGAGTGGGCGGACATCCTACAATGAGCAGTTCTTC
V gene: TRBV4-2; clone size: once; J gene: TRBJ1-2; D gene: -; CDR3 protein: CASSQDRDGGYTF; CDR3 DNA: TGTGCCAGCAGCCAAGACCGGGACGGTGGCTACACCTTC
V gene: TRBV14; clone size: -; J gene: TRBJ2-2; D gene: -; CDR3 protein: CASSPTTNTGELFF; CDR3 DNA: TGTGCCAGCAGCCCAACGACTAACACCGGGGAGCTGTTTTTT
V gene: TRBV6-5; clone size: -; J gene: TRBJ1-2; D gene: -; CDR3 protein: CASSDMGDYGYTF; CDR3 DNA: TGTGCCAGCAGTGACATGGGGGACTATGGCTACACCTTC
V gene: TRBV27; clone size: -; J gene: TRBJ2-5; D gene: -; CDR3 protein: CASKTGQETQYF; CDR3 DNA: TGTGCCAGCAAAACCGGCCAAGAGACCCAGTACTTC
V gene: TRBV5-1; clone size: -; J gene: TRBJ2-5; D gene: -; CDR3 protein: CASSLEGLEVETQYF; CDR3 DNA: TGCGCCAGCAGCTTGGAGGGACTTGAGGTAGAGACCCAGTACTTC
V gene: TRBV11-2; clone size: -; J gene: TRBJ2-1; D gene: TRBD2; CDR3 protein: CASSLALRLAGNNEQFF; CDR3 DNA: TGTGCCAGCAGCTTAGCTCTTCGCCTAGCGGGAAACAATGAGCAGTTCTTC
V gene: TRBV27; clone size: -; J gene: TRBJ2-7; D gene: TRBD2; CDR3 protein: CASTQTGLAGASEQYF; CDR3 DNA: TGTGCCAGCACACAGACAGGGCTAGCGGGAGCTAGCGAGCAGTACTTC
V gene: TRBV27; clone size: -; J gene: TRBJ1-5; D gene: TRBD1; CDR3 protein: CASSLGTGSNQPQHF; CDR3 DNA: TGTGCCAGCAGTTTGGGGACAGGGAGCAATCAGCCCCAGCATTTT
V gene: TRBV6-1; clone size: -; J gene: TRBJ2-2; D gene: TRBD1; CDR3 protein: CASSPDRGYTGELFF; CDR3 DNA: TGTGCCAGCAGCCCGGACAGGGGGTACACCGGGGAGCTGTTTTTT
V gene: TRBV7-2; clone size: -; J gene: TRBJ2-7; D gene: -; CDR3 protein: CASSSTTSYYEQYF; CDR3 DNA: TGTGCCAGCAGCTCAACGACTAGTTACTACGAGCAGTACTTC
V gene: TRBV6-5; clone size: -; J gene: TRBJ2-7; D gene: -; CDR3 protein: CASSEKGTHEQYF; CDR3 DNA: TGTGCCAGCAGTGAAAAGGGGACTCACGAGCAGTACTTC
V gene: TRBV10-3; clone size: -; J gene: TRBJ2-7; D gene: -; CDR3 protein: CAISEGARHSYEQYF; CDR3 DNA: TGTGCCATCAGTGAGGGCGCCAGGCACTCCTACGAGCAGTACTTC
V gene: TRBV7-7; clone size: -; J gene: TRBJ2-7; D gene: -; CDR3 protein: CASSLQGYEQYF; CDR3 DNA: TGTGCCAGCAGCTTACAGGGTTACGAGCAGTACTTC
V gene: TRBV6-6; clone size: -; J gene: TRBJ1-5; D gene: -; CDR3 protein: CASSRGQLSPNQPQHF; CDR3 DNA: TGTGCCAGCAGCCGTGGACAGTTGAGTCCTAATCAGCCCCAGCATTTT
V gene: TRBV2; clone size: -; J gene: TRBJ1-1; D gene: TRBD1; CDR3 protein: CASRRGQRNTEAFF; CDR3 DNA: TGTGCCAGCAGAAGGGGACAGAGAAACACTGAAGCTTTCTTT
V gene: TRBV19; clone size: -; J gene: TRBJ1-1; D gene: -; CDR3 protein: CASISGRRNTEAFF; CDR3 DNA: TGTGCCAGTATTAGTGGCAGGAGGAACACTGAAGCTTTCTTT
V gene: TRBV7-2; clone size: few; J gene: TRBJ2-5; D gene: TRBD2; CDR3 protein: CASSPGLARKETQYF; CDR3 DNA: TGTGCCAGCAGCCCCGGACTAGCGAGAAAAGAGACCCAGTACTTC
V gene: TRBV7-2; clone size: -; J gene: TRBJ1-2; D gene: TRBD1; CDR3 protein: CASSLLQGADGYTF; CDR3 DNA: TGTGCCAGCAGCTTGCTCCAGGGGGCGGACGGCTACACCTTC
V gene: TRBV5-4; clone size: -; J gene: TRBJ1-1; D gene: TRBD1; CDR3 protein: CASSSKPGGANTEAFF; CDR3 DNA: TGTGCCAGCAGCTCAAAACCAGGGGGCGCGAACACTGAAGCTTTCTTT
V gene: TRBV19; clone size: -; J gene: TRBJ1-2; D gene: TRBD1; CDR3 protein: CASKGFRQGGSEGYTF; CDR3 DNA: TGTGCCAGTAAAGGATTTAGACAGGGGGGATCGGAGGGCTACACCTTC
V gene: TRBV5-6; clone size: -; J gene: TRBJ2-1; D gene: TRBD2; CDR3 protein: CASSLAGTTIDNEQFF; CDR3 DNA: TGTGCCAGCAGCTTGGCCGGGACTACCATTGACAATGAGCAGTTCTTC
V gene: TRBV11-2; clone size: many; J gene: TRBJ2-1; D gene: -; CDR3 protein: CASSLQGRNEQFF; CDR3 DNA: TGTGCCAGCAGCTTGCAGGGAAGGAATGAGCAGTTCTTC
V gene: TRBV6-6; clone size: once; J gene: TRBJ1-5; D gene: -; CDR3 protein: CASSLAWNSNQPQHF; CDR3 DNA: TGTGCCAGCAGCCTGGCGTGGAATAGCAATCAGCCCCAGCATTTT
V gene: TRBV5-1; clone size: -; J gene: TRBJ2-2; D gene: -; CDR3 protein: CASSPSWFGELFF; CDR3 DNA: TGCGCCAGCAGCCCGAGCTGGTTCGGGGAGCTGTTTTTT
V gene: TRBV27; clone size: -; J gene: TRBJ2-1; D gene: -; CDR3 protein: CASSSGLKGNEQFF; CDR3 DNA: TGTGCCAGCAGTTCTGGACTTAAGGGGAATGAGCAGTTCTTC
V gene: TRBV5-6; clone size: -; J gene: TRBJ2-5; D gene: TRBD1; CDR3 protein: CASSPVGQGRETQYF; CDR3 DNA: TGTGCCAGCAGCCCCGTAGGACAGGGTAGGGAGACCCAGTACTTC